This T cell receptor beta chain stems from a study of T cell changes during pregnancy in multiple sclerosis. Sequenced by immunoSEQ multiplex PCR; TCRdb stores in-frame clones only, minus some. The sample has some 35,000 clones; approximately 89% are singletons. The V gene's germline CDR1 is SGHDT and CDR2 YYEEEE. V lost 2 bases and J lost 6; bases outside the gene matches: 6. CDR3 length equals 15 residues. The V gene is TRBV5-6, the J gene TRBJ2-7; 12 bases match TRBD1. This sample comprised CD4+ T cells from peripheral blood mononuclear cells, obtained after pregnancy. The TCR sequence derives from a female donor in good health, enrolled as a control in a pregnancy study. CDR3 amino acids: CASSFTGTGGSEQYF. The DNA of the CDR3 is TGTGCCAGCAGCTTCACCGGGACAGGGGGCAGCGAGCAGTACTTC.